This entry features one TCR beta chain sequence. Antigen specificity is unknown. In the ViraFEST assay, antigen-specific CD4+ clonotypes were identified by expansion after peptide-pool stimulation. Cells that had been cultured for approximately eleven days were the source of isolated CD4+ T cells. All vaccine recipients tested negative for nucleocapsid antibodies and had never contracted SARS-CoV-2 infection. Approximately 1.9 million PBMC per well were cultured with 7.5 to 10 IU/ml IL-2 and about 10 ug/ml peptides. In germline, CDR1 is SGHTS, CDR2 YDEGEE. V was trimmed by 5 bases and J by 3 bases, leaving 14 bases between them. The CDR3 runs to 15 residues. This sample was taken from a study of vaccination effects on CD4 cells after COVID-19. The protocol was immunoSEQ multiplex PCR, while the TCRdb copy is restricted to in-frame clones and leaves out a portion. Here the sample spans tens of thousands of clones, 60% to 75% being singletons.

Study-level results: Clones of infection and vaccine origin contracted markedly late after vaccination. Convalescent patients were scarce in the study, and it lacked early post-infection timepoints. Healthy vaccinees' vaccine-induced clones included only 1 of 255 cross-reacting with common cold coronaviruses.

This chain uses TRBV5-8 with TRBJ1-4; the D is unclear. Sequenced material: CD4+ T cells from PBMCs cultured with HCoV-NL63 spike peptides, taken before COVID-19 vaccination. This TCR was sampled from a human donor who received a COVID-19 vaccine. The CDR3, as DNA: TGTGCCAGCAGGCCCGGGAGGACTTCTAATGAAAAACTGTTTTTT. It translates to CASRPGRTSNEKLFF.